A single sample gave rise to the 17 T cell receptor beta chains below, sequenced in a study of cytomegalovirus exposure and HLA in healthy donors. Vbeta (60) and Jbeta (13) primers were used in the PCR. TCRdb keeps only in-frame clones here, not all; method: immunoSEQ multiplex PCR. The sample table includes roughly 64,000 clones. Sequenced input: PBMCs. The receptors here all came from a woman younger than 35 in good health and CMV-seronegative.

The rearrangement uses TRBV30 and TRBJ1-6; no firm D call. The V end lost 3 bases, the J end lost 4 bases, and 10 bases lay between the germline ends. The length of the CDR3 is 14 residues. Germline values: CDR1 GTSNPN, CDR2 SVGIG (reference sequence). The CDR3, as DNA: TGTGCCTGGAGCCTCGGTCAATATAATTCACCCCTCCACTTT. Translating gives CAWSLGQYNSPLHF.

The gene calls are TRBV25-1 and TRBJ2-1; 10 nucleotides line up with TRBD2. J lost 1 base, V lost 3 bases, and 9 bases had no gene match. CDR3 length: 18 residues. CDR1 is MGHDK and CDR2 is SYGVNS in the germline V gene. The CDR3 coding sequence is TGTGCCAGCAGTGAGTCTAGCGGGAGACGGGGGTCCTACAATGAGCAGTTCTTC. This sequence encodes CASSESSGRRGSYNEQFF.

This chain joins TRBV25-1 and TRBJ2-1, with 8 bases matching TRBD2. CDR1 and CDR2 from the germline V gene are MGHDK and SYGVNS. The length of the CDR3 is 15 residues. Germline trimming cut 4 bases from V and 8 bases from J; bases unmatched to any gene: 10. Written as DNA, the CDR3 is TGTGCCAGCAGTGGACTAGCGACACCTTCCGATGAGCAGTTCTTC. Translated: CASSGLATPSDEQFF.

The CDR3 DNA follows: TGTGCCAGCAGCTTGGGCCAGGGGGCCTATGGCTACACCTTC. It translates to CASSLGQGAYGYTF. The rearrangement joins TRBV5-7 to TRBJ1-2, with 8 bases lining up with TRBD1. TRBV5-7 counts as an open reading frame of uncertain function. CDR3 length: 14 amino acids. With 0 bases clipped from V and 4 bases from J, the junction kept 2 bases outside the gene matches.

J is TRBJ1-2 and V is TRBV5-6, with no clear D. V lost 3 bases and J lost 4, with 7 bases in between. Germline V lookup: CDR1 SGHDT, CDR2 YYEEEE. This CDR3 region has 12 residues. CDR3 bases: TGTGCCAGCAGCTATCCCGGCTATGGCTACACCTTC. Its protein product is CASSYPGYGYTF.

The chain carries TRBV4-1 and TRBJ2-2, with D hard to call. Between the trimmed V and J ends, which lost 6 bases and 1 base, there was a span of 3 bases. CDR1 is MGHRA, CDR2 YSYEKL, per germline. The CDR3 runs 12 residues. The CDR3 DNA reads as TGCGCCAGCAGTCGGAACACCGGGGAGCTGTTTTTT. Protein: CASSRNTGELFF.

The V gene is TRBV19, the J gene TRBJ2-7; TRBD1 matches at 10 bases. The junction had 11 bases not matched to a gene; V was cut back by 7 bases and J by 5 bases. The germline V gene has CDR1 LNHDA and CDR2 SQIVND (reference sequence). The CDR3 is 15 residues long. CDR3 protein: CASNPRDRGTHEQYF. CDR3 nucleotides: TGTGCCAGTAACCCCCGGGACAGGGGAACCCACGAGCAGTACTTC. The full variable domain, its missing parts supplied by reference TRBV19 and TRBJ2-7, is DGGITQSPKYLFRKEGQNVTLSCEQNLNHDAMYWYRQDPGQGLRLIYYSQIVNDFQKGDIAEGYSVSREKKESFPLTVTSAQKNPTAFYLCASNPRDRGTHEQYFGPGTRLTVT.

The CDR3 DNA follows: TGTGCCAGCAGCTCATGGGGACTAGAGGGCGAGCAGTACTTC. Protein: CASSSWGLEGEQYF. The chain is built from TRBV7-6 and TRBJ2-7; 8 nucleotides align to TRBD2. The germline V gene has CDR1 SGHVS and CDR2 FNYEAQ. Losses at the gene ends were 4 bases for V and 6 bases for J; bases not matched to a gene: 8. This CDR3 contains 14 residues.

The V and J genes are TRBV5-1 and TRBJ2-5; TRBD2 agrees at 9 bases. Germline CDR1 reads SGHRS; CDR2 reads YFSETQ. V trimming: 5 bases; J trimming: 5 bases; junction bases outside the gene matches: 10. The CDR3 contains 15 residues. The CDR3 region has the DNA TGCGCCAGCAGAGGTAGCGGGAGATCGGAGGAGACCCAGTACTTC. It codes for CASRGSGRSEETQYF.

The V and J genes are TRBV6-5 and TRBJ2-7, with D possibly TRBD2 on 6 matching bases. Trimming removed 5 bases from V and 5 bases from J, with 19 bases in between. Germline V gene sequence: CDR1 MNHEY, CDR2 SVGAGI. The CDR3 sequence is 15 residues long. CDR3 DNA sequence: TGTGCCAGCAGTCCACCCCCTGGGGGGAGACACGAGCAGTACTTC. Its protein product is CASSPPPGGRHEQYF.

J is TRBJ1-1 and V is TRBV19; D call uncertain. Germline loops: CDR1 LNHDA, CDR2 SQIVND (reference sequence). This CDR3 comprises 16 residues. The ends were cut back, 4 bases at V and 6 bases at J, with 21 bases in the middle. The CDR3 here is CASSRYGVGSVPEAFF. The CDR3 DNA reads TGTGCCAGTAGTAGGTACGGGGTGGGGTCGGTCCCTGAAGCTTTCTTT.

The gene calls are TRBV6-5 and TRBJ1-1; weak D call: TRBD1 (6 bases). Germline loops: CDR1 MNHEY, CDR2 SVGAGI. V gave up 5 bases and J gave up 5 bases, with 9 bases separating them. This CDR3 has 12 amino acids. The CDR3 DNA reads TGTGCCAGCAGTAGTAGGGGGACTGAAGCTTTCTTT. Translating gives CASSSRGTEAFF.

This chain connects TRBV5-1 to TRBJ2-1; D is possibly TRBD1 (5 bases). The CDR3 has 14 residues. Trimming removed 6 bases from V and 1 base from J, with 11 bases in between. Germline CDR1 SGHRS, CDR2 YFSETQ. The CDR3 here is CASTVPGSYNEQFF. The CDR3 bases are TGCGCCAGCACCGTACCAGGGTCCTACAATGAGCAGTTCTTC.

The CDR3 DNA is TGTGCCAGCAGCTTAGGTACTAGCGGCAACCAAGAGACCCAGTACTTC. Translating gives CASSLGTSGNQETQYF. The chain combines TRBV7-9 with TRBJ2-5; 8 bases map to TRBD2. CDR1 is SEHNR and CDR2 is FQNEAQ in the germline V gene (reference sequence). The CDR3 has 16 amino acids. Unmatched junction bases numbered 4, after V lost 1 base and J lost 0 bases.

CDR3 nucleotide sequence: TGTGCCAGCAGACGGACAGGGGTTCTTGAAAAACTGTTTTTT. Its translation: CASRRTGVLEKLFF. This chain uses TRBV28 with TRBJ1-4; 9 positions match TRBD1. Germline-derived CDR1 and CDR2 are MDHEN and SYDVKM. The CDR3 extends over 14 amino acids. J gave up 7 bases and V 6 bases, and 6 bases lay outside the gene matches.

The gene calls are TRBV30 and TRBJ2-7; a weak D match, TRBD1 (5 bases). The CDR3 has 18 amino acids. Germline CDR1 GTSNPN, CDR2 SVGIG (reference sequence). V was clipped by 0 bases and J by 4 bases, with 25 bases between them. This CDR3 reads CAWSVSVSGWLTTYEQYF. The CDR3 coding sequence is TGTGCCTGGAGTGTTTCTGTTTCAGGGTGGCTAACTACTTACGAGCAGTACTTC.

The rearrangement uses TRBV28 and TRBJ2-1; no firm D call. This CDR3 contains 22 residues. Trimming took 1 base from V and 2 from J, leaving 30 bases between them. The germline V gene has CDR1 MDHEN and CDR2 SYDVKM. The CDR3 here is CASSLFHTALDDFWSTYNEQFF. Here the CDR3 DNA reads TGTGCCAGCAGTTTATTTCACACCGCCCTTGACGACTTCTGGTCTACCTACAATGAGCAGTTCTTC.